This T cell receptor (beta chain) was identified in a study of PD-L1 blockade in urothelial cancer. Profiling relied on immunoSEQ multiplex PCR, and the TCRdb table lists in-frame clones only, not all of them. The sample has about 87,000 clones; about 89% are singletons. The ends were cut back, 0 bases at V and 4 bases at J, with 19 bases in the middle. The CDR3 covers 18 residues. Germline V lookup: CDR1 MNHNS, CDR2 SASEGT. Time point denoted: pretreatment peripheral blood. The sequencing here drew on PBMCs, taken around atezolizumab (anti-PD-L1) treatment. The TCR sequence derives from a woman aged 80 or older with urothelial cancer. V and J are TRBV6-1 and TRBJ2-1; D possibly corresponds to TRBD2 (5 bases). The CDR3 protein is CASSEAGETASGYNEQFF. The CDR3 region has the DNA TGTGCCAGCAGTGAAGCCGGGGAGACTGCATCGGGTTACAATGAGCAGTTCTTC.